The 7 T cell receptor beta chains presented below share a single source sample, sequenced in a study of identical twins. From the 5' RACE reads, TCRdb called clonotypes with MiXCR, one entry per CDR3 protein. This sample has about 220,000 distinct CDR3 sequences, with approximately 9% found just once. Source material: memory (CD45RO+) T cells sorted from blood. These receptors were obtained from a woman between 18 and 29 years old in good health.

This clonotype came up many times. The chain is built from TRBV2 and TRBJ1-3; D ambiguous. Trimming removed 7 bases at V and 4 bases at J, with 8 bases between. The germline V gene has CDR1 SNHLY and CDR2 FYNNEI. The CDR3 runs to 12 residues. This CDR3 is CASTGYGNTIYF. The CDR3, as DNA: TGTGCCAGCACGGGATACGGAAACACCATATATTTT.

The CDR3 DNA reads TGTGCCAGCAGCTTAGGGGGGGCCCTCTCCTACGAGCAGTACTTC. Its protein product is CASSLGGALSYEQYF. This chain links TRBV7-3 with TRBJ2-7; a weak D match, TRBD2 (7 bases). V lost 2 bases, J lost 0 bases, and 11 bases lay in between. The germline CDR1 and CDR2 sequences are SGHTA and FQGTGA. This CDR3 spans 15 amino acids.

There are a few counts of this clonotype. The chain has TRBV10-3 and TRBJ2-1, with TRBD2 matching 8 bases. V was clipped by 0 bases and J by 8 bases; unmatched bases: 6. Looked up from germline, CDR1 is ENHRY and CDR2 is SYGVKD. This CDR3 has 15 amino acids. In nucleotides, the CDR3 is TGTGCCATCAGTGAGTCGAAGAGCGGGGGCTATGAGCAGTTCTTC. It is translated as CAISESKSGGYEQFF.

The chain employs TRBV20-1 and TRBJ2-1; D ambiguous. CDR3 length equals 11 residues. From germline, CDR1 is DFQATT and CDR2 SNEGSKA (reference sequence). The germline V and J ends were trimmed by 3 bases and 6 bases, with 6 bases remaining between them. The CDR3 nucleotides are TGCAGTGCTAGCCAGAGCAATGAGCAGTTCTTC. It translates to CSASQSNEQFF.

Many counts were recorded for this clonotype. The rearrangement joins TRBV4-2 to TRBJ1-4, with D tentatively TRBD1 (5 bases). The V end was cut by 1 base, the J end by 7 bases, with 13 bases between. Germline CDR1 is LGHNA and CDR2 is YNFKEQ. This CDR3 is built from 15 residues. CDR3 sequence: CASSQVAGRSEKLFF. DNA of the CDR3: TGTGCCAGCAGCCAAGTGGCGGGGCGGAGTGAAAAACTGTTTTTT.

This rearrangement joins TRBV5-1 to TRBJ2-7; D is possibly TRBD1 (6 bases). Germline-derived CDR1 and CDR2 are SGHRS and YFSETQ. This CDR3 spans 15 amino acids. The V end lost 4 bases, the J end lost 0 bases, and 14 bases lay between the germline ends. Written as DNA, the CDR3 is TGCGCCAGCAGCCTGGCTGGGGACATCTCCTACGAGCAGTACTTC. The encoded protein is CASSLAGDISYEQYF.

This clonotype was counted only a few times. DNA for the CDR3: TGCAGCGTTCATCGACAGGGAGGCGAGAACTATGGCTACACCTTC. Encoded protein: CSVHRQGGENYGYTF. V is TRBV29-1 and J is TRBJ1-2, with 7 positions matching TRBD1. The germline gives CDR1 SQVTM, CDR2 ANQGSEA. V trimming: 5 bases; J trimming: 2 bases; junction bases outside the gene matches: 11. The CDR3 runs to 15 residues.